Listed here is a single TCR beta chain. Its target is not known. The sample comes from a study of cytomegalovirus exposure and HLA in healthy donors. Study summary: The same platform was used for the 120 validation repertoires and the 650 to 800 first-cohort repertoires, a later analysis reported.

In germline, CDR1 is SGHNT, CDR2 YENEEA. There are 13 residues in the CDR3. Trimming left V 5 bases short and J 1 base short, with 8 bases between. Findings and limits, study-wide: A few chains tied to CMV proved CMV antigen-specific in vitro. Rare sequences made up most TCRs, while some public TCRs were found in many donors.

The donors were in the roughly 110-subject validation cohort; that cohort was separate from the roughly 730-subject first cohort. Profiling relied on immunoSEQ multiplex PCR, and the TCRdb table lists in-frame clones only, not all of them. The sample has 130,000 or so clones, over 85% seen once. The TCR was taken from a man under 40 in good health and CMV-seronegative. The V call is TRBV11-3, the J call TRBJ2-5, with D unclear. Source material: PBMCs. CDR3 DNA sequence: TGTGCCAGCAGCCGACACTTCCAAGAGACCCAGTACTTC. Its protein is CASSRHFQETQYF.